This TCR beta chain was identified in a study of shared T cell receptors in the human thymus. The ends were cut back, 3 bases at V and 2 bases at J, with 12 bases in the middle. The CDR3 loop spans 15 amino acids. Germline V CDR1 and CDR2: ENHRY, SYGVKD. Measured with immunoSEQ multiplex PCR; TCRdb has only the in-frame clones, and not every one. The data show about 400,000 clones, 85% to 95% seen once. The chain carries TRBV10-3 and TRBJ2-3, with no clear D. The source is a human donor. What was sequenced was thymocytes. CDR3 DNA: TGTGCCATCAGTGAATCGGACGGTGCCACAGATACGCAGTATTTT. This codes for CAISESDGATDTQYF.